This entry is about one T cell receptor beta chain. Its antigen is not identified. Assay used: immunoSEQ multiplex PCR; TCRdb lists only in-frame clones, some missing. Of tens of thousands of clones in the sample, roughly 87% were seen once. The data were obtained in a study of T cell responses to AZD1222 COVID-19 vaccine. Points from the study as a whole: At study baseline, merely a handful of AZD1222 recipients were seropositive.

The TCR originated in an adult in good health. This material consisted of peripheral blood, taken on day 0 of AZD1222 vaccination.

This chain's CDR3 is CASGERGETQYF. As DNA, the CDR3 is TGTGCCAGCGGGGAGCGAGGGGAGACCCAGTACTTC. This sequence joins TRBV28 and TRBJ2-5; D is perhaps TRBD2 (5 bases). V was cut by 8 bases and J by 5 bases, with 12 bases left in between. The CDR3 loop spans 12 amino acids. Germline values: CDR1 MDHEN, CDR2 SYDVKM.